A single sample is the source of the 10 T cell receptor beta chains below, sequenced in a study of blood T cells in healthy people across ages. For the second PCR, which ran for 7 to 11 cycles, a sample-barcoded 5' primer and a J-beta primer mix were used. TCRdb reprocessed the 5' RACE reads with MiXCR, giving one entry per CDR3 protein. The data show about 800,000 distinct CDR3 sequences, 58% seen once. The sequencing sample was made of blood. Every receptor here comes from a man between 25 and 39 years old in good health.

Of note for this clonotype: A much larger clonotype is one base distant, so this may be a read error. The gene calls are TRBV20-1 and TRBJ2-1; a possible D gene is TRBD1 (7 bases). The CDR3 totals 15 residues. Germline V gene data show CDR1 as DFQATT and CDR2 as SNEGSKA (reference sequence). V dropped 5 bases and J dropped 7 bases, with 21 bases sitting between them. CDR3 nucleotide sequence: TGCAGTGCTGGGGGGACAGCCCTACTTTTAAATGAGCAGTTCTTC. The encoded protein is CSAGGTALLLNEQFF.

The V and J genes are TRBV6-6 and TRBJ2-5; 8 positions match TRBD2. CDR1 MNHNY and CDR2 SVGAGI come from the germline V gene (reference sequence). V trimming: 8 bases; J trimming: 0 bases; junction bases outside the gene matches: 5. This CDR3 is 14 amino acids long. The CDR3 region has the DNA TGTGCCAGCCTACGGGGGGGATACCAAGAGACCCAGTACTTC. Its protein is CASLRGGYQETQYF.

V usage is TRBV7-3 and J usage is TRBJ2-5; 9 positions agree with TRBD2. The CDR3 runs 14 residues. Trimming at V came to 5 bases and at J to 4 bases, leaving 5 bases not matched to a gene. CDR1 and CDR2 (germline): SGHTA, FQGTGA. The CDR3 loop reads CASSAIAGAETQYF. CDR3 DNA: TGTGCCAGCAGCGCCATAGCGGGAGCAGAGACCCAGTACTTC.

This chain connects TRBV6-1 to TRBJ1-6; D ambiguous. CDR3 length equals 15 residues. Germline V gene data show CDR1 as MNHNS and CDR2 as SASEGT. Between the trimmed V and J ends, which lost 1 base and 6 bases, there was a span of 10 bases. As DNA, the CDR3 is TGTGCCAGCAGTGAAGAAGTCAGCGGTAATTCACCCCTCCACTTT. Its protein product is CASSEEVSGNSPLHF.

This clonotype was detected only once. V usage is TRBV5-1 and J usage is TRBJ2-1, with 10 bases matching TRBD2. Germline V CDR1 and CDR2: SGHRS, YFSETQ. The CDR3 consists of 14 residues. Trimming took 4 bases from V and 5 from J; bases not matched to a gene: 3. CDR3 in amino acids: CASSVSGGNNEQFF. The CDR3 nucleotides read TGCGCCAGCAGCGTTAGCGGGGGGAACAATGAGCAGTTCTTC.

As for this clonotype: At one end the junction does not follow the germline gene, possibly because of a read error. V gene TRBV20-1 combines with J gene TRBJ2-5, with D perhaps given as TRBD1 or TRBD2 (5 bases each). This CDR3 spans 14 amino acids. Germline assignment: CDR1 DFQATT and CDR2 SNEGSKA (reference sequence). The DNA for the CDR3 is TGCGGTGCTAGAGGTACCAGGGAGCAAGAGACCCAGTACTTC. Protein: CGARGTREQETQYF.

V usage is TRBV19 and J usage is TRBJ1-3; D gene unclear. The V end was cut by 7 bases, the J end by 5 bases, with 9 bases between. The germline gives CDR1 LNHDA, CDR2 SQIVND (reference sequence). The CDR3 consists of 12 residues. The CDR3 spells CASTGPRNTIYF. In DNA form, the CDR3 reads TGTGCCAGTACCGGACCGAGAAACACCATATATTTT.

About this clonotype itself: The junction and the germline gene differ at one end; a read error may be behind it. V gene TRBV7-6 combines with J gene TRBJ2-7; TRBD2 might be the D (7 bases). The CDR3 has 16 residues. Germline V gene lookup returns CDR1 SGHVS and CDR2 FNYEAQ. The DNA of the CDR3 is TGTGCCGGCAGCTTAGGGGGGGCAGGGGCCCACTACGAGCAGTACTTC. This encodes CAGSLGGAGAHYEQYF.

The gene calls are TRBV20-1 and TRBJ2-5, with 8 bases lining up with TRBD1. The DNA end favors TRBJ2-7, so the J call may be wrong. This CDR3 has 15 residues. From germline, CDR1 is DFQATT and CDR2 SNEGSKA (reference sequence). The CDR3 is CSARPHLGTGYEQYF. CDR3 sequence (DNA): TGCAGTGCTAGACCCCACTTGGGGACAGGTTACGAGCAGTACTTC.

The CDR3 protein is CAIRGNEQFF. The CDR3 coding sequence is TGTGCCATCAGGGGGAATGAGCAGTTCTTC. V is TRBV10-3 and J is TRBJ2-1; D remains ambiguous. The germline V and J ends were trimmed by 6 bases and 7 bases, with 4 bases remaining between them. The CDR3 spans 10 residues. Germline values: CDR1 ENHRY, CDR2 SYGVKD.